The 23 T cell receptor beta chains below all came from one sample that was sequenced in a study of patients and donors after allogeneic stem cell transplantation. TCRdb re-called the RT-PCR reads through MiXCR, storing one row per CDR3 protein. Of over 65,000 distinct CDR3 sequences in the sample, 26% were seen once. Sequencing used blood, either unsorted or a sorted T cell fraction (not recorded which). The receptors stem from a human donor who was either an allogeneic HSCT recipient or a stem cell or donor lymphocyte infusion donor (not recorded which). It is not recorded whose cells these are; they may come from a transplant donor.

This clonotype was counted ten times or more. V usage is TRBV12-5 and J usage is TRBJ2-1; TRBD2 agrees at 10 bases. Unmatched junction bases numbered 4, after V lost 1 base and J lost 4 bases. The CDR3 is made up of 16 amino acids. In germline, CDR1 is LGHNT, CDR2 FRNRAP. The CDR3 here is CASGLGLAGAYNEQFF. As DNA, the CDR3 is TGTGCTAGTGGTTTGGGTCTAGCGGGAGCGTACAATGAGCAGTTCTTC.

The V and J genes are TRBV7-2 and TRBJ1-1; D not resolved. V lost 3 bases and J lost 4, with 9 bases in between. This CDR3 has 13 amino acids. The germline V gene has CDR1 SGHTA and CDR2 FQGNSA. CDR3 nucleotide sequence: TGTGCCAGCAGCTTCAACTCGGGCACTGAAGCTTTCTTT. Translation: CASSFNSGTEAFF.

The rearrangement links TRBV3-1 to TRBJ1-1; the D gene is possibly TRBD1 (6 bases). From germline, CDR1 is LGHDT and CDR2 YNNKEL (reference sequence). V gave up 2 bases and J gave up 0 bases, with 10 bases separating them. The CDR3 is made up of 15 amino acids. The CDR3 is CASSQRGQLNTEAFF. The CDR3 region has the DNA TGTGCCAGCAGCCAAAGGGGACAACTGAACACTGAAGCTTTCTTT.

CDR3 in amino acids: CAISDPGDEDTIYF. The CDR3 nucleotides read TGTGCCATCAGTGACCCAGGGGACGAGGACACCATATATTTT. This chain links TRBV10-3 with TRBJ1-3; tentative D call: TRBD1 (6 bases). This CDR3 region has 14 residues. Germline lookup yields CDR1 ENHRY and CDR2 SYGVKD. Trimming cost V 3 bases and J 8 bases, with 14 bases left between them.

This clonotype occurred a few times. The chain has TRBV9 and TRBJ1-2; possible D gene TRBD1, 5 bases. Trimming took 3 bases from V and 7 from J, leaving 25 bases between them. The length of the CDR3 is 17 residues. Per germline, CDR1 SGDLS and CDR2 YYNGEE. CDR3 DNA: TGTGCCAGCAGCGCCCCCCTACCTTCGGAGGGACGGACTGGCTACACCTTC. This encodes CASSAPLPSEGRTGYTF.

This clonotype has more than one count but fewer than ten. The genes are TRBV10-3 and TRBJ2-1; D uncertain. The CDR3 extends over 11 amino acids. Per the germline V gene, CDR1 is ENHRY and CDR2 is SYGVKD. V was trimmed by 2 bases and J by 10 bases, leaving 6 bases between them. Here the CDR3 DNA reads TGTGCCATCAGTGAGGTCCGGGAGCAGTTCTTC. It encodes CAISEVREQFF.

The chain has TRBV11-1 and TRBJ2-1; possibly TRBD2 for D (5 bases). This CDR3 has 14 residues. Per the germline V gene, CDR1 is SGHAT and CDR2 is FQDESV (reference sequence). The V end lost 3 bases, the J end lost 7 bases, and 13 bases lay between the germline ends. DNA of the CDR3: TGTGCCAGCAGCTTTCGGACTGTACTGAATGAGCAGTTCTTC. Translating it yields CASSFRTVLNEQFF.

V usage is TRBV7-9 and J usage is TRBJ2-1; TRBD1 might be the D (5 bases). Germline V lookup: CDR1 SEHNR, CDR2 FQNEAQ (reference sequence). V lost 1 base, J lost 0 bases, and 7 bases lay in between. CDR3 length: 15 residues. Here the CDR3 DNA reads TGTGCCAGCAGCTTAGACAGGATCTCCTACAATGAGCAGTTCTTC. Translation gives CASSLDRISYNEQFF.

At least ten counts were recorded for this clonotype. V and J are TRBV12-3 or TRBV12-4 and TRBJ1-5; D is ambiguous. Trimming stripped 5 bases from V and 7 bases from J, with 12 bases between. The CDR3 contains 13 residues. The CDR3 spells CASSARTGQPQHF. CDR3 coding DNA: TGTGCCAGCAGTGCCAGGACTGGACAGCCCCAGCATTTT.

The sample holds one count of this clonotype. The chain is built from TRBV20-1 and TRBJ2-7; 8 bases are a match to TRBD2. CDR3 length: 14 residues. Germline assignment: CDR1 DFQATT and CDR2 SNEGSKA (reference sequence). J gave up 6 bases and V 3 bases, and 10 bases lay outside the gene matches. The CDR3 region is CSARVGTRMGEQYF. The CDR3 nucleotides read TGCAGTGCTAGGGTAGGGACTAGAATGGGCGAGCAGTACTTC.

DNA of the CDR3: TGTGCCAGCAGTAGGGACGAAGACTATGGCTACACCTTC. Its protein is CASSRDEDYGYTF. This rearrangement joins TRBV2 to TRBJ1-2, with D possibly being TRBD1 (5 bases). Germline V gene lookup returns CDR1 SNHLY and CDR2 FYNNEI. V lost 5 bases and J lost 3, with 10 bases in between. The CDR3 sequence is 13 residues long.

Within the sample, this clonotype is medium-sized (0.01 to 0.1%). The V and J genes are TRBV25-1 and TRBJ1-1, with no clear D. Trimming removed 0 bases at V and 3 bases at J, with 5 bases between. The CDR3 is 13 residues long. Germline V gene sequence: CDR1 MGHDK, CDR2 SYGVNS. Written as DNA, the CDR3 is TGTGCCAGCAGTGAATATGAGGACACTGAAGCTTTCTTT. It codes for CASSEYEDTEAFF.

Comment on this clonotype: With a much larger clone just one base away, this may be a read error. The conserved closing phenylalanine or tryptophan is absent in this CDR3, likely reflecting a read error. This rearrangement joins TRBV30 to TRBJ1-1; D unclear. CDR1 and CDR2 from the germline V gene are GTSNPN and SVGIG (reference sequence). V lost 3 bases and J lost 0, with 11 bases in between. The CDR3 extends over 14 amino acids. The CDR3, as DNA: TGTGCCTGGAGACGGTCTTTTATGAACACTGAAGCTTTCTCT. This translates into CAWRRSFMNTEAFS.

The chain couples TRBV7-3 to TRBJ2-1, with TRBD1 identical over 9 bases. This CDR3 has 16 residues. The J segment lost 4 bases and the V segment lost 5 bases, leaving 9 bases of the junction unmatched. Germline assignment: CDR1 SGHTA and CDR2 FQGTGA. In nucleotides, the CDR3 is TGTGCCAGCAGCCGACAGGGGGGAAGCCGATACAATGAGCAGTTCTTC. Translated, it gives CASSRQGGSRYNEQFF.

CDR3 bases: TGCAGCTCAGGACTCCATTCGGCAGATACGCAGTATTTT. Its translation: CSSGLHSADTQYF. The chain is built from TRBV29-1 and TRBJ2-3; possibly TRBD2 for D (5 bases). Germline-derived CDR1 and CDR2 are SQVTM and ANQGSEA. The CDR3 is made up of 13 amino acids. V gave up 8 bases and J gave up 4 bases, with 16 bases separating them.

The chain carries TRBV4-1 and TRBJ1-1; D might be TRBD1 (5 bases). The V and J ends lost 5 bases and 6 bases respectively, with 22 bases between them. The CDR3 runs to 16 residues. Looked up from germline, CDR1 is MGHRA and CDR2 is YSYEKL. For the CDR3, the DNA is TGCGCCAGCAGCTCAAGCTCAATGCTCAGGGTTTCTGAAGCTTTCTTT. This translates into CASSSSSMLRVSEAFF.

This chain links TRBV20-1 with TRBJ2-7; 7 bases are shared with TRBD2. Unmatched junction bases numbered 14, after V lost 5 bases and J lost 1 base. In germline, CDR1 is DFQATT, CDR2 SNEGSKA (reference sequence). The CDR3 has 16 amino acids. CDR3 bases: TGCAGTGCTGAAACCCCCTCGGGCGGGAGATCCTACGAGCAGTACTTC. It encodes CSAETPSGGRSYEQYF.

This clonotype was seen only a few times. This sequence joins TRBV4-1 and TRBJ2-4; 7 bases map to TRBD1. This CDR3 is built from 15 residues. Germline loops: CDR1 MGHRA, CDR2 YSYEKL. V lost 5 bases and J lost 0; bases outside the gene matches: 4. The CDR3 protein is CASSGQVIAKNIQYF. For the CDR3, the DNA is TGCGCCAGCAGCGGACAGGTGATAGCCAAAAACATTCAGTACTTC.

The chain has TRBV6-5 and TRBJ2-2; 10 positions agree with TRBD2. Germline values: CDR1 MNHEY, CDR2 SVGAGI. CDR3 length: 18 amino acids. The ends lost 2 bases at V and 2 bases at J; junction bases unmatched: 8. This chain's CDR3 is CASSYRPSGRANTGELFF. In DNA form, the CDR3 reads TGTGCCAGCAGTTACCGCCCTAGCGGGAGAGCCAACACCGGGGAGCTGTTTTTT.

V and J are TRBV3-1 and TRBJ2-3; D might be TRBD2 (5 bases). CDR3 length: 14 amino acids. The ends were cut back, 4 bases at V and 1 base at J, with 9 bases in the middle. Germline-derived CDR1 and CDR2 are LGHDT and YNNKEL (reference sequence). CDR3 protein: CASSPSGGTDTQYF. In DNA, the CDR3 is TGTGCCAGCAGCCCCTCCGGGGGCACAGATACGCAGTATTTT.

The chain joins TRBV20-1 to TRBJ2-7; D is perhaps TRBD1 (6 bases). Trimming stripped 3 bases from V and 2 bases from J, with 8 bases between. This CDR3 has 12 residues. CDR1 is DFQATT, CDR2 SNEGSKA, per germline (reference sequence). CDR3 residues: CSARGTTYEQYF. The CDR3 nucleotides read TGCAGTGCTAGGGGGACAACCTACGAGCAGTACTTC.

Only a few counts were recorded for this clonotype. CDR3 nucleotide sequence: TGTGCCATCAGTGATCCAGGGGTTCATGCTGAAGCTTTCTTT. Amino acid sequence: CAISDPGVHAEAFF. This chain uses TRBV10-3 with TRBJ1-1, with a weak D call TRBD1 (6 bases). Germline loops: CDR1 ENHRY, CDR2 SYGVKD. CDR3 length: 14 residues. V lost 3 bases to trimming and J lost 6 bases, with 14 bases between them.

The chain employs TRBV7-9 and TRBJ1-2; 8 bases agree with TRBD1. This CDR3 has 18 residues. Per germline, CDR1 SEHNR and CDR2 FQNEAQ (reference sequence). With V trimmed by 5 bases and J by 2 bases, 16 bases remained unmatched. The CDR3 sequence is CASSQFPDRERPNYGYTF. CDR3 bases: TGTGCCAGCAGCCAATTCCCGGACAGGGAGAGACCCAACTATGGCTACACCTTC.